This is a list of T cell receptor beta chains from one sample in a study of tumour-infiltrating T cells in Burkitt lymphoma. Using immunoSEQ multiplex PCR, the repertoire was profiled, and TCRdb retains in-frame clones only, with some absent. Of 300 to 400 clones in the sample, approximately 25% were seen once. Specimen: tumor tissue. The receptors here all came from a human donor with Burkitt lymphoma. CDR3s include the opening cysteine and the closing phenylalanine or tryptophan. D genes are given only for firm matches. The size field is filled for only some rows; it gives once, few, many or a size class.

TRBV30	TRBJ1-4	.	few	CAWSAPWSHEKLFF	TGTGCCTGGAGTGCACCGTGGTCCCATGAAAAACTGTTTTTT
TRBV5-6	TRBJ1-3	.	few	CASSLWWNTSGNTIYF	TGTGCCAGCAGCTTGTGGTGGAATACTTCTGGAAACACCATATATTTT
TRBV5-4	TRBJ2-1	.	few	CASSLALADYNEQFF	TGTGCCAGCAGCTTGGCCTTAGCGGATTACAATGAGCAGTTCTTC
TRBV27	TRBJ2-1	TRBD2	few	CASKLAGALRPNNEQFF	TGTGCCAGCAAACTAGCGGGAGCCTTACGTCCCAACAATGAGCAGTTCTTC
TRBV29-1	TRBJ2-7	TRBD2	.	CSVEGGSFNEQYF	TGCAGCGTTGAGGGGGGGAGTTTTAACGAGCAGTACTTC
TRBV19	TRBJ2-3	TRBD1	few	CASSARDRGSTDTQYF	TGTGCCAGTAGTGCTCGGGACAGGGGGAGCACAGATACGCAGTATTTT
TRBV9	TRBJ2-7	.	hyperexpanded	CASGPGSYEQYF	TGTGCCTCTGGCCCCGGCTCTTACGAGCAGTACTTC
TRBV6-6	TRBJ2-2	TRBD1	.	CASTHSGTENTGELFF	TGTGCCAGCACTCATTCCGGGACAGAGAACACCGGGGAGCTGTTTTTT
TRBV5-1	TRBJ2-3	.	few	CASAWIRALDDTQYF	TGCGCCAGCGCCTGGATCCGTGCCTTGGACGATACGCAGTATTTT
TRBV14	TRBJ2-7	TRBD1	few	CASSHVDRREQYF	TGTGCCAGCAGCCATGTGGACAGGCGGGAGCAGTACTTC
TRBV5-1	TRBJ2-3	.	.	CASSMGQSSTDTQYF	TGCGCCAGCAGCATGGGACAAAGCAGCACAGATACGCAGTATTTT
TRBV27	TRBJ2-1	TRBD2	.	CASSLAGGRRNEQFF	TGTGCCAGCAGTCTAGCGGGAGGACGTCGCAATGAGCAGTTCTTC
TRBV7-9	TRBJ2-3	.	few	CASSPPGRGTDTQYF	TGTGCCAGCAGCCCCCCGGGGAGAGGCACAGATACGCAGTATTTT
TRBV30	TRBJ2-3	TRBD2	.	CAWSQGSGRSDTQYF	TGTGCCTGGAGTCAGGGTAGCGGGAGGTCAGATACGCAGTATTTT
TRBV4-1	TRBJ2-2	.	.	CASSPRAGELFF	TGCGCCAGCAGCCCTAGAGCTGGGGAGCTGTTTTTT
TRBV5-4	TRBJ2-3	TRBD2	.	CASSDSGGTDTQYF	TGTGCCAGCAGTGATAGCGGGGGCACAGATACGCAGTATTTT
TRBV9	TRBJ1-5	TRBD1	.	CASSPGTGEGPRQPQHF	TGTGCCAGCAGCCCCGGGACAGGGGAAGGACCGCGACAGCCCCAGCATTTT
TRBV7-8	TRBJ2-7	.	.	CASSLLTDGYEQYF	TGTGCCAGCAGCTTACTGACGGATGGATACGAGCAGTACTTC
TRBV7-6	TRBJ2-1	TRBD2	few	CASSRTGSGSTEQFF	TGTGCCAGCAGTCGGACCGGGAGCGGGAGTACTGAGCAGTTCTTC
TRBV30	TRBJ2-1	.	.	CAWSEPGYEQFF	TGTGCCTGGAGTGAACCGGGCTATGAGCAGTTCTTC
TRBV7-6	TRBJ2-7	.	.	CASSWGDSYEQYF	TGTGCCAGCAGCTGGGGGGACTCCTACGAGCAGTACTTC
TRBV9	TRBJ2-1	TRBD1	.	CASSPYRDRVLHEQFF	TGTGCCAGCAGCCCTTACCGGGACAGGGTCCTCCATGAGCAGTTCTTC
TRBV6-6	TRBJ2-3	.	.	CASRDPASTDTQYF	TGTGCCAGCAGAGACCCAGCTAGCACAGATACGCAGTATTTT
TRBV18	TRBJ2-6	.	.	CASSPPGGAGANVLTF	TGTGCCAGCTCACCACCCGGGGGCGCTGGGGCCAATGTCCTGACTTTC
TRBV6-1	TRBJ2-3	TRBD1	once	CASSDYYGQVNTDTQYF	TGTGCCAGCAGTGACTATTATGGACAGGTTAACACAGATACGCAGTATTTT
TRBV9	TRBJ2-7	.	.	CASSVPYEQYF	TGTGCCAGCAGCGTCCCCTACGAGCAGTACTTC
TRBV5-6	TRBJ2-7	.	.	CASRSGGSLYEQYF	TGTGCCAGCAGGAGTGGGGGATCTTTATACGAGCAGTACTTC
TRBV6-5	TRBJ2-7	TRBD2	few	CASSFGGRAYEQYF	TGTGCCAGCAGTTTTGGCGGGAGGGCCTACGAGCAGTACTTC
TRBV5-6	TRBJ1-5	.	few	CASSLVQGLEHF	TGTGCCAGCAGCTTGGTTCAAGGGTTGGAGCATTTT
TRBV9	TRBJ1-5	.	few	CASGLGDSNQPQHF	TGTGCCAGCGGACTCGGGGACAGCAATCAGCCCCAGCATTTT